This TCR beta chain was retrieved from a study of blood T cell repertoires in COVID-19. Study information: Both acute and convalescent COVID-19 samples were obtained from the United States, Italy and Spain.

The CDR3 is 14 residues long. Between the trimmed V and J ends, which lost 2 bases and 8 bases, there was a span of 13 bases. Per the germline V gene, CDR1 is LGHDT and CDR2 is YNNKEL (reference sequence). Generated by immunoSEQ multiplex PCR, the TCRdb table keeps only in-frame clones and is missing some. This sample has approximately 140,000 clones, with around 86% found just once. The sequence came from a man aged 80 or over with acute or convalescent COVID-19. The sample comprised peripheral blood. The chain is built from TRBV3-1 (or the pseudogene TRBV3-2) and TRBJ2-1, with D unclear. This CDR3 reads CASSQFSYQDEQFF. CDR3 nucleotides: TGTGCCAGCAGCCAATTCTCCTATCAGGATGAGCAGTTCTTC.